Listed here is a single T cell receptor (beta chain). The germline gives CDR1 LNHNV, CDR2 YYDKDF (reference sequence). V was pared by 0 bases and J by 7 bases, with 18 bases between. The CDR3 covers 16 residues. These data originate in a study of blood T cell repertoires in COVID-19. Sequenced by immunoSEQ multiplex PCR; TCRdb stores in-frame clones only, minus some. Of about 180,000 clones in the sample, roughly 84% are singletons; the top ten hold 5.5% to 8%. The specimen was peripheral blood. The chain employs TRBV15 and TRBJ1-1, with D possibly TRBD1 on 6 matching bases. The receptor comes from a man at least 80 years old with COVID-19, enrolled during active disease. In DNA, the CDR3 is TGTGCCACCAGCAGAGATCTAAAAGGGGGACGGATTGAAGCTTTCTTT. Protein sequence: CATSRDLKGGRIEAFF.